This TCR beta chain was profiled in a study of cytomegalovirus exposure and HLA in healthy donors. Whole-study results and caveats: The authors confirmed in vitro that a few CMV-associated chains were specific for CMV antigens.

In the PCR, 60 Vbeta and 13 Jbeta primers were used. Clones were read by immunoSEQ multiplex PCR, and TCRdb kept only the in-frame ones, dropping some. Found here are about 190,000 clones; the top ten clones hold about 1%. Donors likely had unrecorded immune exposures despite being nominally healthy when sampled. Germline values: CDR1 SGHDN, CDR2 FVKESK. The CDR3 spans 18 residues. J lost 1 base, V lost 6 bases, and 14 bases had no gene match. In regard to this clone: Its antigen is unknown.

The origin of this receptor is a young woman in good health and CMV-seropositive. The V gene is TRBV14, the J gene TRBJ2-3; 9 bases agree with TRBD1. Sequencing was carried out using PBMCs. The CDR3 nucleotides read TGTGCCAGCAGTCAAACCCCGAACCGGGACAGGGGCACAGATACGCAGTATTTT. This encodes CASSQTPNRDRGTDTQYF.